This TCR beta chain is from a study of cytotoxic CD8 clonotypes in ibrutinib-treated CLL. Study-wide background: After treatment lasting a median roughly 12 months, range 6 to 36, response samples were collected.

CDR1 MNHNS and CDR2 SASEGT come from the germline V gene. V lost 4 bases and J 7 bases, leaving 13 bases between the germline ends. The CDR3 has 14 residues. Study-wide results and limits: The study found public clonotypes uncommon, contracting or stable on treatment. Baseline levels were approached again at progression, after clonality had risen at ibrutinib response. At baseline, clonality was higher than in age-matched healthy donors and correlated with CD8+ counts.

This clone has more than one count but fewer than ten. What it binds is not known. Profiling relied on immunoSEQ multiplex PCR, and the TCRdb table lists in-frame clones only, not all of them. Of about 140,000 clones in the sample, 80% are singletons; the top ten hold 7.5% to 8%. This receptor was taken from a human donor with chronic lymphocytic leukemia. Sequences were derived from PBMCs, sampled after 36 months of ibrutinib treatment. The chain is built from TRBV6-1 and TRBJ2-2, with D possibly TRBD1 on 6 matching bases. CDR3: CASSAGQWGGELFF. The CDR3 DNA is TGTGCCAGCAGTGCCGGACAGTGGGGCGGGGAGCTGTTTTTT.